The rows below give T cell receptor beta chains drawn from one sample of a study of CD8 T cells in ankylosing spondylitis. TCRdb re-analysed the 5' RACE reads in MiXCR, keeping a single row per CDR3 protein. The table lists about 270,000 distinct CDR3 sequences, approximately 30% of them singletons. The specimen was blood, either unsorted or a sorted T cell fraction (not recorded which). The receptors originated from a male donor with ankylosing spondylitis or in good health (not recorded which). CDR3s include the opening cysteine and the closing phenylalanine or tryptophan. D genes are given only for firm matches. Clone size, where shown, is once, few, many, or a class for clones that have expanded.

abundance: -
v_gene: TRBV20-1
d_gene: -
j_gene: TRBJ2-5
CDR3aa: CSARDGGFGGGETQYF
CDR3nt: TGCAGTGCTAGAGATGGGGGATTCGGAGGGGGAGAGACCCAGTACTTC

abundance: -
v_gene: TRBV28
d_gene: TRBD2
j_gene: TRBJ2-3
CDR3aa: CASSSGEADTQYF
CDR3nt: TGTGCCAGCAGTAGCGGGGAGGCAGATACGCAGTATTTT

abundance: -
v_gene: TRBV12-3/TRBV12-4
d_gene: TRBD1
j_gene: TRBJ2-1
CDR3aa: CASSDRGRFYNEQFF
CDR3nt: TGTGCCAGCAGTGACAGGGGGCGCTTCTACAATGAGCAGTTCTTC

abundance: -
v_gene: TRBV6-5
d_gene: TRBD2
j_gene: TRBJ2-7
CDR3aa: CASSYSQRGPYEQYF
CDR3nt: TGTGCCAGCAGTTACTCGCAGCGGGGACCGTACGAGCAGTACTTC

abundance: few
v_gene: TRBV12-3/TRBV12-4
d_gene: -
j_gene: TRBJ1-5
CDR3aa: CASNILGQPQHF
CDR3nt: TGTGCCAGCAATATACTAGGGCAGCCCCAGCATTTT

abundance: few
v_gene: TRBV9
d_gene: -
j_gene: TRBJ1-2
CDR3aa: CASSVGGDMGGYTF
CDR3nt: TGTGCCAGCAGCGTCGGGGGGGATATGGGAGGCTACACCTTC

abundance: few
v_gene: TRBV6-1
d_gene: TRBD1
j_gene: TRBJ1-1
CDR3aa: CASSPQGVDTEAFF
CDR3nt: TGTGCCAGCAGTCCACAGGGGGTGGACACTGAAGCTTTCTTT

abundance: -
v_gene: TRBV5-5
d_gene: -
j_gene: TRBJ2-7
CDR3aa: CASSLMDSTYEQYF
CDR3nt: TGTGCCAGCAGCCTAATGGACAGTACCTACGAGCAGTACTTC

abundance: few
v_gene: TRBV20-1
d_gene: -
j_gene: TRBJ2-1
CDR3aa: CSAIGLDSYNEQFF
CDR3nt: TGCAGTGCTATTGGGCTAGACTCCTACAATGAGCAGTTCTTC

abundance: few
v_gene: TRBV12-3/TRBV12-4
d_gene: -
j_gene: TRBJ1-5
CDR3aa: CASSLVPQPQHF
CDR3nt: TGTGCCAGCAGTTTAGTTCCCCAGCCCCAGCATTTT

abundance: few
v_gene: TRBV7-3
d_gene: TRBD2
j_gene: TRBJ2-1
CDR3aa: CASSLRLAGADEQFF
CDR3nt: TGTGCCAGCAGCCTACGACTAGCGGGGGCAGATGAGCAGTTCTTC

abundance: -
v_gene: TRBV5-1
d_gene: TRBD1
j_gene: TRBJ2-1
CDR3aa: CASSLAGTGGNEQFF
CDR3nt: TGCGCCAGCAGCTTGGCTGGGACAGGGGGCAATGAGCAGTTCTTC

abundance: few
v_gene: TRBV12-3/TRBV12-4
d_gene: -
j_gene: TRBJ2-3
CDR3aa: CASSLAPGTDTQYF
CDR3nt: TGTGCCAGCAGTTTAGCGCCCGGCACAGATACGCAGTATTTT

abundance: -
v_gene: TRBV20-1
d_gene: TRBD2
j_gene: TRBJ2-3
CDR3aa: CSAGGLAGEINTQYF
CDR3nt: TGCAGTGCTGGGGGACTAGCGGGGGAGATAAATACGCAGTATTTT

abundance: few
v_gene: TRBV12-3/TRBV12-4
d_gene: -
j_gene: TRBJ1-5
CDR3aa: CASTQTRAAGNQPQHF
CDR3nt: TGTGCCAGCACCCAGACGAGGGCTGCAGGCAATCAGCCCCAGCATTTT

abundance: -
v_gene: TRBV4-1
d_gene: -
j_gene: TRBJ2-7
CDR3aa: CASSQDEGTYEQYF
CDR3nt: TGCGCCAGCAGCCAAGACGAAGGGACTTACGAGCAGTACTTC

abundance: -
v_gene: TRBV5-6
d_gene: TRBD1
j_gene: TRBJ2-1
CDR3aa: CASSPRTGGEQFF
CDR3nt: TGTGCCAGCAGCCCCCGGACAGGGGGCGAGCAGTTCTTC

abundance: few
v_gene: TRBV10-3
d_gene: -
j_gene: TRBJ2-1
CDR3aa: CAISESSGDEQFF
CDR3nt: TGTGCCATCAGTGAGTCGTCGGGGGATGAGCAGTTCTTC

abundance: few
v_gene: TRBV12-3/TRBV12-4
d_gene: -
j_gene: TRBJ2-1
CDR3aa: CASSLVAEQQFF
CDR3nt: TGTGCCAGCAGTTTGGTAGCGGAACAGCAGTTCTTC

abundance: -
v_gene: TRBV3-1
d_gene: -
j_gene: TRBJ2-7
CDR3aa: CASSQSLPSGTTYEQYF
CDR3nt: TGTGCCAGCAGCCAAAGCCTCCCCTCCGGGACCACCTACGAGCAGTACTTC

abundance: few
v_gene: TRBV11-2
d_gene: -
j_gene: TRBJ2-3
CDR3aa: CASSLELRDTQYF
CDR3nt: TGTGCCAGCAGCTTAGAGTTGCGGGATACGCAGTATTTT

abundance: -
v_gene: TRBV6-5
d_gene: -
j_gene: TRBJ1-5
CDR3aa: CASSYPDGDWDNSNQPQHF
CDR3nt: TGTGCCAGCAGTTACCCTGACGGAGATTGGGACAATAGCAATCAGCCCCAGCATTTT

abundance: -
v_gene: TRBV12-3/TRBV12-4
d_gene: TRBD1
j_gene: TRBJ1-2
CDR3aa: CASSPDRGSYGYTF
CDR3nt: TGTGCCAGCAGCCCCGACAGGGGTAGCTATGGCTACACCTTC

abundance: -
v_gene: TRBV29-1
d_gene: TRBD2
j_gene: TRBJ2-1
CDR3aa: CSVEDIKGLAGFYNEQFF
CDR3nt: TGCAGCGTTGAAGATATAAAGGGACTAGCGGGATTCTACAATGAGCAGTTCTTC

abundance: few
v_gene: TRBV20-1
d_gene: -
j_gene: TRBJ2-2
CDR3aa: CSARGLRGFANTGELFF
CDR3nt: TGCAGTGCTAGGGGCCTCCGTGGTTTCGCGAACACCGGGGAGCTGTTTTTT

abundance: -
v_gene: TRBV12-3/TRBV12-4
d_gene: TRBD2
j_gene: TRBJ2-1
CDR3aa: CASRPGLAGGPAINEQFF
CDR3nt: TGTGCCAGCAGGCCGGGACTAGCGGGGGGCCCAGCTATAAATGAGCAGTTCTTC

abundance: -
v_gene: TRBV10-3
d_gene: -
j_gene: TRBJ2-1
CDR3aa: CAISESSYNEQFF
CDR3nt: TGTGCCATCAGTGAGTCCTCCTACAATGAGCAGTTCTTC

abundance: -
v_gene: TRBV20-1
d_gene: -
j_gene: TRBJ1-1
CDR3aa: CSASSMSNTEAFF
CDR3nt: TGCAGTGCTAGTTCTATGTCCAACACTGAAGCTTTCTTT

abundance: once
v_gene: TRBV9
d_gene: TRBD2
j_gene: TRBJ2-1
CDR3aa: CASSVELAGYNEQFF
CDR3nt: TGTGCCAGCAGCGTAGAACTAGCGGGGTACAATGAGCAGTTCTTC

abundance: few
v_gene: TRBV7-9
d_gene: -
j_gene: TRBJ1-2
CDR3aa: CASSFGAYGYTF
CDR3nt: TGTGCCAGCAGCTTCGGCGCCTATGGCTACACCTTC

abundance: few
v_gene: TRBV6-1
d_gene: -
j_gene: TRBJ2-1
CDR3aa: CASRGGLENEQFF
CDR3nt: TGTGCCAGCAGGGGGGGACTGGAAAATGAGCAGTTCTTC

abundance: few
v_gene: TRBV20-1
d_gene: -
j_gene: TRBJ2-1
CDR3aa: CSAMMRAPDNEQFF
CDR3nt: TGCAGTGCTATGATGAGGGCCCCAGACAATGAGCAGTTCTTC

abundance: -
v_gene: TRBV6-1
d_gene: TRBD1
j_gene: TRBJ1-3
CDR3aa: CASRPGTVSGNTIYF
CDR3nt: TGTGCCAGCAGACCCGGGACAGTCTCTGGAAACACCATATATTTT

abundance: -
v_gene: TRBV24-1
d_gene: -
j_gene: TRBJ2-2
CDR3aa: CATSARGKWASYTGELFF
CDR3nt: TGTGCCACCAGTGCAAGAGGGAAGTGGGCCTCCTACACCGGGGAGCTGTTTTTT

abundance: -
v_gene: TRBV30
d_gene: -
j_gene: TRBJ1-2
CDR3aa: CAWKVGIFNYGYTF
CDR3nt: TGTGCCTGGAAGGTGGGAATCTTTAACTATGGCTACACCTTC

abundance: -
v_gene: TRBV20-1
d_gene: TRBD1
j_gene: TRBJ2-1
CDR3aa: CSANLGTGALRNEQFF
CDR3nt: TGCAGTGCTAATCTGGGGACAGGGGCTTTACGGAATGAGCAGTTCTTC

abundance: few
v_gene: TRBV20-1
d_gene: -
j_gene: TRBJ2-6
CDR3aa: CSANRLEANVLTF
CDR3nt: TGCAGTGCCAACAGACTTGAGGCCAACGTCCTGACTTTC

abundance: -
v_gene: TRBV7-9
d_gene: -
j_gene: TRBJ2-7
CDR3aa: CASSLGYVSYEQYF
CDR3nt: TGTGCCAGCAGCTTAGGATACGTTTCCTACGAGCAGTACTTC

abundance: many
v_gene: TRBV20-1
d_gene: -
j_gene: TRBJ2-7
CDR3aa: CSATFAWERVEQYF
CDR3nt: TGCAGTGCCACCTTCGCATGGGAGCGCGTCGAGCAGTACTTC

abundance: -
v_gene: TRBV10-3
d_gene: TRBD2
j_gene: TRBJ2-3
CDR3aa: CAISESGRGTSPSTDTQYF
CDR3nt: TGTGCCATCAGTGAGTCGGGTCGAGGGACTAGCCCTAGCACAGATACGCAGTATTTT

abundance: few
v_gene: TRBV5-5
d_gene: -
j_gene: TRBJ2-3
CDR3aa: CASSFPGVVTDTQYF
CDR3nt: TGTGCCAGCAGCTTTCCCGGGGTTGTGACAGATACGCAGTATTTT

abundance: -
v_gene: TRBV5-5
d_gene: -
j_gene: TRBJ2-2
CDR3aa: CASSLGVGGELFF
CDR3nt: TGTGCCAGCAGCTTGGGCGTGGGCGGGGAGCTGTTTTTT